Listed below are T cell receptor beta chains from one sample, sequenced in a study of T cells in localized non-small cell lung cancer. The method was immunoSEQ multiplex PCR; TCRdb's version includes in-frame clones alone and lacks a portion of them. The sample records 30,000 to 40,000 clones, 85% to 90% being singletons. Material: peripheral blood, obtained before any cancer treatment. The receptor source for this set is a man aged 40-75 years with stage I lung adenocarcinoma. The CDR3 runs from the conserved cysteine through the conserved F or W. Fields, in order: clone size, D gene, V gene, J gene, CDR3 protein, CDR3 DNA. A D gene is named only where the DNA matches it firmly. Clone size is given for some rows only: seen once, a few or many times, or a class if the clone is expanded.

>-|-|TRBV11-2|TRBJ2-5
CASSLQETQYF
TGTGCCAGCAGCCTACAAGAGACCCAGTACTTC
>-|-|TRBV6-1|TRBJ2-6
CASSEQGGRSGANVLTF
TGTGCCAGCAGTGAACAGGGGGGTAGGTCTGGGGCCAACGTCCTGACTTTC
>-|TRBD2|TRBV19|TRBJ2-3
CASSKASGRGGSRDTQYF
TGTGCCAGTAGTAAAGCCTCGGGCCGGGGAGGGTCGCGGGATACGCAGTATTTT
>-|TRBD1|TRBV7-9|TRBJ1-2
CASSLGGRQGRDGYTF
TGTGCCAGCAGCTTAGGGGGGAGACAGGGAAGAGACGGCTACACCTTC
>-|-|TRBV6-1|TRBJ2-5
CASSESRVGQETQYF
TGTGCCAGCAGTGAATCCAGGGTAGGACAAGAGACCCAGTACTTC
>once|TRBD1|TRBV5-1|TRBJ2-3
CASSFVAGTATDTQYF
TGCGCCAGCAGCTTTGTTGCTGGGACAGCCACAGATACGCAGTATTTT
>-|-|TRBV6-6|TRBJ1-5
CASSYLSQPQHF
TGTGCCAGCAGTTACTTAAGTCAGCCCCAGCATTTT
>-|-|TRBV5-6|TRBJ1-1
CASRSGAAEAFF
TGTGCCAGCCGTTCGGGCGCGGCGGAAGCTTTCTTT
>-|-|TRBV28|TRBJ2-7
CASSFVQHYEQYF
TGTGCCAGCAGTTTCGTTCAGCACTACGAGCAGTACTTC
>-|TRBD1|TRBV5-5|TRBJ2-5
CASSQEAGGLETQYF
TGTGCCAGCAGCCAGGAGGCAGGGGGCTTAGAGACCCAGTACTTC
>few|TRBD1|TRBV7-8|TRBJ1-4
CASSLAQGVEKLFF
TGTGCCAGCAGCTTAGCGCAGGGGGTTGAAAAACTGTTTTTT
>-|TRBD2|TRBV4-1|TRBJ2-3
CASSQDETGGSTDTQYF
TGCGCCAGCAGCCAAGATGAGACGGGGGGAAGCACAGATACGCAGTATTTT
>-|-|TRBV2|TRBJ2-5
CASSATGDSETQYF
TGTGCCAGCAGTGCAACAGGGGACTCGGAGACCCAGTACTTC
>-|-|TRBV6-5|TRBJ2-3
CASVQGGTDTQYF
TGTGCCAGCGTACAGGGGGGGACAGATACGCAGTATTTT
>-|TRBD1|TRBV30|TRBJ1-1
CAWSPTDRETEAFF
TGTGCCTGGAGTCCCACCGACAGGGAAACTGAAGCTTTCTTT
>-|TRBD1|TRBV7-8|TRBJ2-2
CASSLFSLTGQVGRTGELFF
TGTGCCAGCAGCTTATTCTCTTTAACCGGACAGGTGGGACGGACTGGGGAGCTGTTTTTT
>-|-|TRBV5-1|TRBJ2-6
CASSLEGSGANVLTF
TGCGCCAGCAGCTTGGAGGGGAGCGGGGCCAACGTCCTGACTTTC
>-|-|TRBV5-1|TRBJ1-1
CASSLGSGKGDTEAFF
TGCGCCAGCAGCTTGGGATCTGGCAAGGGAGACACTGAAGCTTTCTTT